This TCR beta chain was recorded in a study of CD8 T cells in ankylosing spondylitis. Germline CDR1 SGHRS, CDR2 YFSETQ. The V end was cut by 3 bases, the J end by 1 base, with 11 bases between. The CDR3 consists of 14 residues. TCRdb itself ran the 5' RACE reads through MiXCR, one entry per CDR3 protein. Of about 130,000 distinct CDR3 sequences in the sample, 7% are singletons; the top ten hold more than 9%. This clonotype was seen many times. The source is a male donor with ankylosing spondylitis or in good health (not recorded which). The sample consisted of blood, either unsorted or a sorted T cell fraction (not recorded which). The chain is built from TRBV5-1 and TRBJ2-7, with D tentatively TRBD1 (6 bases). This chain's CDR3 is CASSWTVPSYEQYF. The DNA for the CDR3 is TGCGCCAGCAGCTGGACAGTCCCTTCCTACGAGCAGTACTTC.